One sample yielded the 10 T cell receptor beta chains listed below, sequenced in a study of blood T cell repertoires in COVID-19. Sequencing used immunoSEQ multiplex PCR; TCRdb keeps in-frame clones, though not all of them. The sample has approximately 310,000 clones; roughly 85% are singletons. Sequenced input: PBMCs or T cells enriched from blood (not recorded which). Receptors were obtained from a man aged 25 to 45 who had recovered from COVID-19.

In this sample, this clone turned up once. CDR3 in DNA: TGCGCCAGCAGCTTGGCCGGCAATGAGCAGTTCTTC. Protein: CASSLAGNEQFF. The genes are TRBV5-1 and TRBJ2-1; no firm D call. Trimming removed 0 bases at V and 6 bases at J, with 4 bases between. CDR3 length equals 12 residues. The germline V gene encodes CDR1 SGHRS and CDR2 YFSETQ.

This chain joins TRBV19 and TRBJ2-1; TRBD2 matches at 11 bases. This CDR3 is 15 amino acids long. After removal of 4 bases from V and 7 bases from J, the junction contained 6 bases not matched to a gene. The germline V gene encodes CDR1 LNHDA and CDR2 SQIVND (reference sequence). CDR3 region: CASSRAGLAVNEQFF. CDR3 sequence (DNA): TGTGCCAGTAGTAGAGCGGGACTAGCGGTTAATGAGCAGTTCTTC.

CDR3 in amino acids: CAWSLNRLHEQFF. The DNA for the CDR3 is TGTGCCTGGAGCTTGAACAGGCTTCATGAGCAGTTCTTC. V is TRBV30 and J is TRBJ2-1; maybe TRBD1 (5 bases). V was pared by 3 bases and J by 8 bases, with 14 bases between. This CDR3 has 13 amino acids. Per germline, CDR1 GTSNPN and CDR2 SVGIG (reference sequence).

The genes are TRBV7-9 and TRBJ2-3, with a tentative D call TRBD2 (5 bases). CDR3 length: 16 amino acids. Germline CDR1 reads SEHNR; CDR2 reads FQNEAQ (reference sequence). Trimming shortened V by 5 bases and J by 3 bases, and 18 bases separated the two germline ends. CDR3 sequence reads: CASSELGLTLTDTQYF. Written as DNA, the CDR3 is TGTGCCAGCAGCGAACTAGGACTGACTCTTACAGATACGCAGTATTTT.

V usage is TRBV24-1 and J usage is TRBJ1-1, with 7 nucleotides matching TRBD1. Per the germline V gene, CDR1 is KGHDR and CDR2 is SFDVKD. V shed 4 bases, J shed 7 bases, and the junction held 2 bases outside the gene matches. This CDR3 is built from 12 residues. The CDR3 region is CATSERDSEAFF. CDR3 nucleotides: TGTGCCACCAGTGAACGGGACAGTGAAGCTTTCTTT.

The rearrangement uses TRBV27 and TRBJ2-7; 11 bases map to TRBD1. The trim removed 0 bases at V and 0 bases at J, leaving 7 bases unmatched. Germline V lookup: CDR1 MNHEY, CDR2 SMNVEV (reference sequence). This CDR3 is 18 amino acids long. The CDR3 DNA sequence: TGTGCCAGCAGTTTATCGAGAGGGGGACAGGGGGGCTCCTACGAGCAGTACTTC. Its translation is CASSLSRGGQGGSYEQYF.

The chain couples TRBV3-1 (or the pseudogene TRBV3-2) to TRBJ2-5, with a possible D match to TRBD1 (6 bases). CDR3 size: 12 residues. Trimming took 3 bases from V and 9 from J, leaving 11 bases between them. From germline, CDR1 is LGHDT and CDR2 YNNKEL (reference sequence). DNA of the CDR3: TGTGCCAGCAGCCACGGGGACACTCCCCAGTACTTC. This sequence encodes CASSHGDTPQYF.

The chain uses TRBV10-3 and TRBJ1-4, with TRBD1 identical over 7 bases. The V and J ends lost 6 bases and 0 bases, in that order; junction bases with no gene match: 4. The germline gives CDR1 ENHRY, CDR2 SYGVKD. The CDR3 spans 15 residues. The CDR3 nucleotides read TGTGCCATCAGGGGGACAGATGCAACTAATGAAAAACTGTTTTTT. This gives the protein CAIRGTDATNEKLFF.

This clone was seen repeatedly, ten times or more. This sequence joins TRBV2 and TRBJ1-1; TRBD1 aligns across 9 bases. The CDR3 covers 13 residues. Germline assignment: CDR1 SNHLY and CDR2 FYNNEI. The trim removed 6 bases at V and 1 base at J, leaving 0 bases unmatched. This CDR3 is CASRDRGNTEAFF. The CDR3 coding sequence is TGTGCCAGCAGGGACAGGGGGAACACTGAAGCTTTCTTT. Full variable domain (rest looked up from reference TRBV2 and TRBJ1-1): EPEVTQTPSHQVTQMGQEVILRCVPISNHLYFYWYRQILGQKVEFLVSFYNNEISEKSEIFDDQFSVERPDGSNFTLKIRSTKLEDSAMYFCASRDRGNTEAFFGQGTRLTVV.

This chain links TRBV7-9 with TRBJ1-1, with 7 bases that match TRBD1. The ends lost 5 bases at V and 7 bases at J; junction bases unmatched: 10. This CDR3 is 14 amino acids long. CDR1 is SEHNR, CDR2 FQNEAQ, per germline (reference sequence). CDR3 protein: CASSKPTGLGEAFF. The CDR3 DNA reads as TGTGCCAGCAGCAAACCGACAGGGTTGGGTGAAGCTTTCTTT.